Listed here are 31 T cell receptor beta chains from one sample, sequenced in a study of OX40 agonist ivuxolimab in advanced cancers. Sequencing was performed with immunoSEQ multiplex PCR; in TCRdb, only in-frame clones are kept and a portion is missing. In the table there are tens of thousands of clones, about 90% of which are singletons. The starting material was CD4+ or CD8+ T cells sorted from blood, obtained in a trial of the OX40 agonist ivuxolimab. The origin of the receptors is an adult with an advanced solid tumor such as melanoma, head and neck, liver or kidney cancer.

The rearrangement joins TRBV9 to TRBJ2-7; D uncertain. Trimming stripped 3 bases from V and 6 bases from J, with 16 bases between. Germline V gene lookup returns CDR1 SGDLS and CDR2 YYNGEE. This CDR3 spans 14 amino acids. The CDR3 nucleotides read TGTGCCAGCAGCGCCGACCTTTTACGGGCCGAGCAGTACTTC. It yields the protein CASSADLLRAEQYF.

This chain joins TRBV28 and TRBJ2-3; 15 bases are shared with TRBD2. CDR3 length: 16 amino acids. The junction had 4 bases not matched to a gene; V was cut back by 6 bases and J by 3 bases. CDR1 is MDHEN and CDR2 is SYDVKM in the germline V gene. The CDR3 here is CASRGGLAGGTDTQYF. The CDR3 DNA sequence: TGTGCCAGCAGGGGGGGACTAGCGGGAGGTACAGATACGCAGTATTTT.

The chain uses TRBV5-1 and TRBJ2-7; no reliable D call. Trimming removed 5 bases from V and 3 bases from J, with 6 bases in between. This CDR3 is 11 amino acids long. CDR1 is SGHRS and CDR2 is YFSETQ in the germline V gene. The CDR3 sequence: CASSRNYEQYF. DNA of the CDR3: TGCGCCAGCAGTAGGAACTACGAGCAGTACTTC.

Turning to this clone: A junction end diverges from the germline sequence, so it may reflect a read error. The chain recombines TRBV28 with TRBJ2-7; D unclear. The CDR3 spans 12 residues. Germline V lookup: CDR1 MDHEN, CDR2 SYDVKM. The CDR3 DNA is TGTGCCAGCAGTTCTTCAGCGCTGTTTATGCACTTC. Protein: CASSSSALFMHF.

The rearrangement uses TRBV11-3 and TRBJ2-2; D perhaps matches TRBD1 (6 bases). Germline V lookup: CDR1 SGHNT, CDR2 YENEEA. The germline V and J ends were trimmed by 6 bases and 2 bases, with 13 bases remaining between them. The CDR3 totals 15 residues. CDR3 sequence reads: CASRRTAYNTGELFF. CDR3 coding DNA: TGTGCCAGCAGACGGACAGCATATAACACCGGGGAGCTGTTTTTT.

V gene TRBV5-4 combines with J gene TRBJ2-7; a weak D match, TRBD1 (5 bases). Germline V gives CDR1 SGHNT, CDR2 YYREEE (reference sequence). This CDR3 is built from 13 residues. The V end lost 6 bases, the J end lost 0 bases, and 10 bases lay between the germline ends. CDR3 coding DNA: TGTGCCAGCACCAAACAGGACTCCTACGAGCAGTACTTC. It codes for CASTKQDSYEQYF.

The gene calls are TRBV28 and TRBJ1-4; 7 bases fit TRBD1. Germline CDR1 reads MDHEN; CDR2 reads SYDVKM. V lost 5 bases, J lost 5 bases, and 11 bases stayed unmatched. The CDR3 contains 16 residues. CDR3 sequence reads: CASSPGSETGNEKLFF. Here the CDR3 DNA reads TGTGCCAGCAGTCCGGGGAGTGAGACAGGGAATGAAAAACTGTTTTTT.

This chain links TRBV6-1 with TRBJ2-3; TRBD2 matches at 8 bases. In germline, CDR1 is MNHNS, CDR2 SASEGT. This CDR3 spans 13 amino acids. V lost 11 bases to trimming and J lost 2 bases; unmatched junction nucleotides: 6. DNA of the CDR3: TGTGCCTGTTTAGCGGGGAACACAGATACGCAGTATTTT. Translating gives CACLAGNTDTQYF.

The CDR3 loop reads CASIRGEGEKLFF. The DNA of the CDR3 is TGTGCCAGCATCCGGGGGGAAGGTGAAAAACTGTTTTTT. The chain carries TRBV12-1 and TRBJ1-4. TRBV12-1 is a recognized pseudogene. The length of the CDR3 is 13 residues.

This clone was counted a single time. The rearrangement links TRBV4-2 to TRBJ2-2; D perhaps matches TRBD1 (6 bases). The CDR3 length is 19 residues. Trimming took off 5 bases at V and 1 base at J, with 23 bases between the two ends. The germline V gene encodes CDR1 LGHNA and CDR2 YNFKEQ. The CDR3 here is CASSKAGTTFLRNTGELFF. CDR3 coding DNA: TGTGCCAGCAGCAAAGCCGGGACAACTTTTCTTAGGAACACCGGGGAGCTGTTTTTT.

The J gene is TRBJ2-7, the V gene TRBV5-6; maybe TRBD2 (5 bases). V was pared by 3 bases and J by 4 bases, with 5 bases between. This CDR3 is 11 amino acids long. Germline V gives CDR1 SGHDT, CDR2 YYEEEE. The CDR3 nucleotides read TGTGCCAGCAGCTCGGGATACGAGCAGTACTTC. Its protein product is CASSSGYEQYF.

The CDR3 DNA is TGTGCCAGCAGACTCGGAGGGAACACAGATACGCAGTATTTT. Its translation is CASRLGGNTDTQYF. The gene calls are TRBV6-5 and TRBJ2-3; a weak D match, TRBD2 (6 bases). CDR3 length: 14 residues. From germline, CDR1 is MNHEY and CDR2 SVGAGI. V lost 6 bases, J lost 2 bases, and 12 bases lay in between.

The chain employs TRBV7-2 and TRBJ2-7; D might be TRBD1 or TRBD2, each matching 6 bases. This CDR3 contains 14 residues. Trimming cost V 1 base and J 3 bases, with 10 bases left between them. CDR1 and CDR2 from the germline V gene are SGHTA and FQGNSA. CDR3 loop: CASSLDGGFYEQYF. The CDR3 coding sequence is TGTGCCAGCAGCTTAGACGGGGGCTTCTACGAGCAGTACTTC. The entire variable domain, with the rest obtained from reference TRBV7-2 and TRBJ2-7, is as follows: GAGVSQSPSNKVTEKGKDVELRCDPISGHTALYWYRQSLGQGLEFLIYFQGNSAPDKSGLPSDRFSAERTGGSVSTLTIQRTQQEDSAVYLCASSLDGGFYEQYFGPGTRLTVT.

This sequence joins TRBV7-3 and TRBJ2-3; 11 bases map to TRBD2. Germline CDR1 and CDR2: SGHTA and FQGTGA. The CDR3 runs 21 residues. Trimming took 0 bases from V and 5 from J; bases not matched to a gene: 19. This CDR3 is CASSLTGGALLTSGERDTQYF. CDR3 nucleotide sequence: TGTGCCAGCAGCTTAACTGGCGGGGCCTTGTTGACTAGCGGGGAACGAGATACGCAGTATTTT.

CDR3 loop: CASRATGDRTYGYTF. In nucleotides, the CDR3 is TGTGCCAGTCGAGCTACGGGTGATCGGACCTATGGCTACACCTTC. This chain joins TRBV19 and TRBJ1-2; D is uncertain. The CDR3 has 15 amino acids. Trimming took off 8 bases at V and 4 bases at J, with 20 bases between the two ends. Germline assignment: CDR1 LNHDA and CDR2 SQIVND (reference sequence).

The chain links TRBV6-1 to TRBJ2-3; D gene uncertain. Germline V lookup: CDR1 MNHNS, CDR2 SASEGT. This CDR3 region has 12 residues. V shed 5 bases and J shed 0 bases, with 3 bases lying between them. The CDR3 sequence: CASSSSTDTQYF. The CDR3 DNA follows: TGTGCCAGCAGTTCTAGCACAGATACGCAGTATTTT.

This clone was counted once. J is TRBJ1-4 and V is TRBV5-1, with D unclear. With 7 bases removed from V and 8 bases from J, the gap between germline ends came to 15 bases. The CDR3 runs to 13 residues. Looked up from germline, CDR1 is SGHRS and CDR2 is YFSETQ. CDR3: CASRWEGEEKLFF. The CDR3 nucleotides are TGCGCCAGCCGTTGGGAGGGTGAGGAAAAACTGTTTTTT.

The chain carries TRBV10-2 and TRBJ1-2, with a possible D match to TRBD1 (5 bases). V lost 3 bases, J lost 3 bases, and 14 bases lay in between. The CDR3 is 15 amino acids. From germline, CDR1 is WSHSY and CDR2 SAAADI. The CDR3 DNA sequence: TGCGCCAGCAGTGACCTACTGCAGGGTCACTATGGCTACACCTTC. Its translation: CASSDLLQGHYGYTF.

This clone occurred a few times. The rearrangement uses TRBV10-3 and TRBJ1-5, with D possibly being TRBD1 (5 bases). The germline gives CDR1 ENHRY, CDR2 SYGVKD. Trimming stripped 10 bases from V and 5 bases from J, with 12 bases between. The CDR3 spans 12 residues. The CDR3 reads CATSMGDQPQHF. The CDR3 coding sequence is TGTGCCACATCAATGGGGGATCAGCCCCAGCATTTT.

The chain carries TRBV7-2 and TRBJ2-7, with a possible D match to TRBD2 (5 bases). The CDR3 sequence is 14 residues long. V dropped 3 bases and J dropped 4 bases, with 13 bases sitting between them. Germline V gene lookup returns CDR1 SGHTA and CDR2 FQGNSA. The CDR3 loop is CASSFRGYQYEQYF. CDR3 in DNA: TGTGCCAGCAGCTTCCGAGGGTATCAATACGAGCAGTACTTC.

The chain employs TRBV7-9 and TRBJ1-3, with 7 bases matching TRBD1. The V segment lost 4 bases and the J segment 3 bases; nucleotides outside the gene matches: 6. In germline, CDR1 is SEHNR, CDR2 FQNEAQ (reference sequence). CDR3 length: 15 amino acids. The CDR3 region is CASSYDRVFGNTIYF. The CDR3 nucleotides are TGTGCCAGCAGCTATGACAGGGTGTTTGGAAACACCATATATTTT.

The CDR3 reads CASSFPGPFTDTQYF. The CDR3 DNA reads TGTGCCAGCAGTTTCCCCGGACCCTTCACAGATACGCAGTATTTT. This chain connects TRBV28 to TRBJ2-3; D is ambiguous. Germline V gives CDR1 MDHEN, CDR2 SYDVKM. CDR3 size: 15 residues. The ends were cut back, 3 bases at V and 2 bases at J, with 12 bases in the middle. Using reference TRBV28 and TRBJ2-3 for the parts outside the CDR3, the full variable domain is DVKVTQSSRYLVKRTGEKVFLECVQDMDHENMFWYRQDPGLGLRLIYFSYDVKMKEKGDIPEGYSVSREKKERFSLILESASTNQTSMYLCASSFPGPFTDTQYFGPGTRLTVL.

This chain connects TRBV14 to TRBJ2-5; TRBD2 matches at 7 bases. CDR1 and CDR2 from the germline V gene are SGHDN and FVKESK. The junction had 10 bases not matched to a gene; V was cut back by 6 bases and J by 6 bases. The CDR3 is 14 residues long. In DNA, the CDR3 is TGTGCCAGCAGTCACGCGGGAGATTATCAGACCCAGTACTTC. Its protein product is CASSHAGDYQTQYF. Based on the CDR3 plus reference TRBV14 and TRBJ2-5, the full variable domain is EAGVTQFPSHSVIEKGQTVTLRCDPISGHDNLYWYRRVMGKEIKFLLHFVKESKQDESGMPNNRFLAERTGGTYSTLKVQPAELEDSGVYFCASSHAGDYQTQYFGPGTRLLVL.

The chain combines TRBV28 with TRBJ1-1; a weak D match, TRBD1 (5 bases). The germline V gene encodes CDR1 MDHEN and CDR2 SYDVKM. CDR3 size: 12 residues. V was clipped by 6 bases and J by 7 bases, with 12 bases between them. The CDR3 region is CASSPRQFEAFF. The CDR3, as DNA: TGTGCCAGCAGCCCCCGACAGTTTGAAGCTTTCTTT. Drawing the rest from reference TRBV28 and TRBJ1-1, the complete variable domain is DVKVTQSSRYLVKRTGEKVFLECVQDMDHENMFWYRQDPGLGLRLIYFSYDVKMKEKGDIPEGYSVSREKKERFSLILESASTNQTSMYLCASSPRQFEAFFGQGTRLTVV.

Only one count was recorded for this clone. CDR3 coding DNA: TGCGCCAGCAGGTCTAATGAAAAACTGTTTTTT. Translated, it gives CASRSNEKLFF. The rearrangement uses TRBV10-1 and TRBJ1-4; D ambiguous. This CDR3 comprises 11 residues. CDR1 and CDR2 from the germline V gene are WNHNN and SYGVQD (reference sequence). Trimming left V 6 bases short and J 3 bases short, with 2 bases between.

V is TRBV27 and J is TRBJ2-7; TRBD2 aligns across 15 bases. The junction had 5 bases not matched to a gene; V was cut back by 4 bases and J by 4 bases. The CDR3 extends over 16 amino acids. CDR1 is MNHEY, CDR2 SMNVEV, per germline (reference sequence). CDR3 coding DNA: TGTGCCAGCAGTTCAATCGGGACTAGCGGGAGGTACGAGCAGTACTTC. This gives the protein CASSSIGTSGRYEQYF.

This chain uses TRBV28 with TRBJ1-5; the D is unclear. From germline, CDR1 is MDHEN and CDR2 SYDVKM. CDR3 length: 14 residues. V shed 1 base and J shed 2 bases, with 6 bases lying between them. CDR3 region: CASSLSRGNQPQHF. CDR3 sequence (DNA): TGTGCCAGCAGTTTATCGCGTGGCAATCAGCCCCAGCATTTT.

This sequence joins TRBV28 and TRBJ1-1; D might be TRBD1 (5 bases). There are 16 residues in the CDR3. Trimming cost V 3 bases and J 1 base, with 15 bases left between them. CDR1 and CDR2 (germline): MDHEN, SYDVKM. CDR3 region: CASSFPRSGGNTEAFF. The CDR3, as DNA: TGTGCCAGCAGTTTCCCTCGGTCGGGGGGGAACACTGAAGCTTTCTTT.

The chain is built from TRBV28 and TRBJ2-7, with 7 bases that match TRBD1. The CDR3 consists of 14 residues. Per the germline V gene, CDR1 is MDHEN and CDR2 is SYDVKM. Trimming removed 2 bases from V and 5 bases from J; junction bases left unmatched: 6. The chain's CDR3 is CASSLDVDRHEQYF. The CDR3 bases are TGTGCCAGCAGTTTAGACGTGGACAGGCACGAGCAGTACTTC. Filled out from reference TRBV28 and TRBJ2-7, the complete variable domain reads DVKVTQSSRYLVKRTGEKVFLECVQDMDHENMFWYRQDPGLGLRLIYFSYDVKMKEKGDIPEGYSVSREKKERFSLILESASTNQTSMYLCASSLDVDRHEQYFGPGTRLTVT.

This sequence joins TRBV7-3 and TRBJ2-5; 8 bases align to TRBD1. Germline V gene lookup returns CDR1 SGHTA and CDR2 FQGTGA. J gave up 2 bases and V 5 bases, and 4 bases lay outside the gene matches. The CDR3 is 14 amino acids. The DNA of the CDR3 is TGTGCCAGCAGCCCAGGGGGCCCTCAAGAGACCCAGTACTTC. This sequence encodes CASSPGGPQETQYF.

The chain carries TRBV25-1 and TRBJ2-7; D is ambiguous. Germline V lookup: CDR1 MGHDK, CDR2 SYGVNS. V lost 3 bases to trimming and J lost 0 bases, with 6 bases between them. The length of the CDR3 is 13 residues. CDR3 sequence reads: CASSDANSYEQYF. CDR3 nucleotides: TGTGCCAGCAGTGACGCGAACTCCTACGAGCAGTACTTC.